The 26 T cell receptor beta chains below come from one sample, sequenced in a study of neurological immune-mediated disorders. Time point in this sample: longitudinal time-point 3. TCRdb itself ran the 5' RACE reads through MiXCR, one entry per CDR3 protein. The table lists roughly 48,000 distinct CDR3 sequences, 12% of them singletons. Sequencing was carried out using PBMCs. All receptors come from a male donor with HTLV-1-associated myelopathy (HAM/TSP).

This clonotype has a count of ten or more. The CDR3 DNA is TGTGCCAGCAGCCCAGGGACCCCCTGGGGTCAGCCCCAGCATTTT. Amino acids: CASSPGTPWGQPQHF. The gene calls are TRBV28 and TRBJ1-5, with D perhaps TRBD1 (5 bases). From germline, CDR1 is MDHEN and CDR2 SYDVKM. The CDR3 runs to 15 residues. Trimming left V 6 bases short and J 6 bases short, with 18 bases between.

This clonotype was recorded at least ten times. The chain has TRBV6-2 or TRBV6-3 and TRBJ2-7; tentatively, D is TRBD1 (6 bases). CDR3 length equals 12 residues. The germline gives CDR1 MNHEY, CDR2 SVGEGT. The CDR3 sequence: CASSDPGTRSFV. The CDR3 DNA reads as TGTGCCAGCAGTGACCCCGGGACACGCTCCTTCGTC.

In its sample, this clonotype was seen many times. V and J are TRBV5-1 and TRBJ2-2, with 7 bases identical to TRBD1. The V gene end was trimmed by 0 bases and the J gene end by 1 base; junction bases not matched to a gene: 0. Germline-derived CDR1 and CDR2 are SGHRS and YFSETQ. This CDR3 is 15 amino acids long. CDR3 residues: CASSLGQGNTGELFF. Written as DNA, the CDR3 is TGCGCCAGCAGCTTGGGACAGGGGAACACCGGGGAGCTGTTTTTT.

This clonotype showed up many times. The rearrangement links TRBV29-1 to TRBJ1-1; tentatively, D is TRBD1 (6 bases). The CDR3 is 13 residues long. The germline V and J ends were trimmed by 7 bases and 1 base, with 13 bases remaining between them. CDR1 and CDR2 (germline): SQVTM, ANQGSEA. DNA of the CDR3: TGCAGCGCGAACAGGGATCAGAACACTGAAGCTTTCTTT. This codes for CSANRDQNTEAFF.

This clonotype was recorded at least ten times. The chain uses TRBV9 and TRBJ2-1; 8 bases fit TRBD2. J gave up 8 bases and V 0 bases, and 10 bases lay outside the gene matches. The CDR3 runs to 16 residues. Looked up from germline, CDR1 is SGDLS and CDR2 is YYNGEE. The CDR3 reads CASSVDGGAVMYEQFF. In DNA form, the CDR3 reads TGTGCCAGCAGCGTAGACGGGGGGGCGGTTATGTATGAGCAGTTCTTC.

This clonotype was picked up many times. This sequence joins TRBV5-1 and TRBJ2-7; D might be TRBD1 (7 bases). Deletions cut 0 bases from V and 3 bases from J, with 10 bases between. Germline loops: CDR1 SGHRS, CDR2 YFSETQ. This CDR3 contains 14 residues. CDR3 DNA: TGCGCCAGCAGCTTGGACAGGGGACTCTACGAGCAGTACTTC. This translates into CASSLDRGLYEQYF.

There are many counts of this clonotype. The chain recombines TRBV20-1 with TRBJ2-1; the D call may be TRBD1 or TRBD2 (5 bases each). The CDR3 totals 17 residues. Trimming left V 7 bases short and J 7 bases short, with 29 bases between. CDR1 is DFQATT, CDR2 SNEGSKA, per germline (reference sequence). CDR3 region: CSVSDRGRHAPGNEQFF. The CDR3 DNA follows: TGCAGTGTTTCGGATAGGGGACGGCATGCCCCGGGGAATGAGCAGTTCTTC.

This clonotype showed up many times. The J gene is TRBJ1-2, the V gene TRBV18; D gene unclear. CDR1 is KGHSH and CDR2 is LQKENI in the germline V gene. This CDR3 contains 13 residues. The V end was cut by 2 bases, the J end by 3 bases, with 7 bases between. CDR3 nucleotide sequence: TGTGCCAGCTCACCAGGGGAGGACTATGGCTACACCTTC. Translated, it gives CASSPGEDYGYTF.

This clonotype was counted a few times. The CDR3 spells CASSLRGTSTDTQYF. The CDR3, as DNA: TGTGCCAGCAGTCTACGGGGGACCAGCACAGATACGCAGTATTTT. The chain carries TRBV6-5 and TRBJ2-3; possible D gene TRBD2, 6 bases. Between the trimmed V and J ends, which lost 5 bases and 0 bases, there was a span of 12 bases. Germline V gives CDR1 MNHEY, CDR2 SVGAGI. This CDR3 comprises 15 residues.

This clonotype was seen at least ten times. This chain links TRBV20-1 with TRBJ1-2; D is perhaps TRBD1 (5 bases). Looked up from germline, CDR1 is DFQATT and CDR2 is SNEGSKA (reference sequence). The V gene lost 6 bases and the J gene lost 3 bases, with 14 bases spanning the gap. The CDR3 extends over 13 amino acids. The CDR3 here is CSAILGTYYGYTF. CDR3 bases: TGCAGTGCGATACTGGGGACCTACTATGGCTACACCTTC.

In its sample, this clonotype was seen many times. The chain employs TRBV5-5 and TRBJ2-2, with TRBD1 identical over 7 bases. This CDR3 has 15 residues. Germline V CDR1 and CDR2: SGHKS, YYEKEE (reference sequence). The junction had 8 bases not matched to a gene; V was cut back by 4 bases and J by 5 bases. The CDR3 here is CASSPPFRGTGELFF. The DNA for the CDR3 is TGTGCCAGCAGCCCCCCTTTCAGGGGGACCGGGGAGCTGTTTTTT.

This clonotype has ten or more counts. The CDR3 sequence is CAISESEIPSTDTQYF. CDR3 DNA: TGTGCCATCAGTGAGTCGGAGATCCCAAGCACAGATACGCAGTATTTT. V is TRBV10-3 and J is TRBJ2-3; D gene uncertain. Per germline, CDR1 ENHRY and CDR2 SYGVKD. V was shortened by 0 bases and J by 0 bases, with 10 bases between the two germline ends. CDR3 length: 16 residues.

A single count supports this clonotype. A junction end diverges from the germline sequence, so it may reflect a read error. This chain connects TRBV5-4 to TRBJ1-1; a possible D gene is TRBD1 (6 bases). Germline V gives CDR1 SGHNT, CDR2 YYREEE (reference sequence). This CDR3 is built from 14 residues. The CDR3 region has the DNA TGTGCCAGCAGCTTGGAAGGGGGTTACACTAAAGCTTTCTTT. This translates into CASSLEGGYTKAFF. The entire variable domain, with the rest obtained from reference TRBV5-4 and TRBJ1-1, is as follows: ETGVTQSPTHLIKTRGQQVTLRCSSQSGHNTVSWYQQALGQGPQFIFQYYREEENGRGNFPPRFSGLQFPNYSSELNVNALELDDSALYLCASSLEGGYTKAFFGQGTRLTVV.

There are many counts of this clonotype. The chain employs TRBV5-1 and TRBJ2-5, with D possibly being TRBD1 (6 bases). The V and J ends lost 3 bases and 5 bases respectively, with 17 bases between them. The CDR3 totals 15 residues. The germline CDR1 and CDR2 sequences are SGHRS and YFSETQ. CDR3 sequence: CASSSNTGRGETQYF. The CDR3 DNA sequence: TGCGCCAGCAGCTCCAATACAGGGAGAGGGGAGACCCAGTACTTC.

This clonotype has a count of ten or more. The chain couples TRBV7-9 to TRBJ2-7; D may be TRBD1 or TRBD2 (5 bases each). Trimming removed 4 bases at V and 9 bases at J, with 16 bases between. CDR1 is SEHNR and CDR2 is FQNEAQ in the germline V gene (reference sequence). The CDR3 runs 13 residues. This chain's CDR3 is CASSSGPGWAQYF. CDR3 DNA: TGTGCCAGCAGCTCGGGACCGGGATGGGCGCAGTACTTC.

This clonotype showed up many times. In DNA form, the CDR3 reads TGCAGTGCTAGATCCTTAGCGGGGGGATTGAATGAGCAGTTCTTC. It translates to CSARSLAGGLNEQFF. V and J are TRBV20-1 and TRBJ2-1; TRBD2 matches 10 bases. V was clipped by 2 bases and J by 7 bases; unmatched bases: 8. CDR1 and CDR2 (germline): DFQATT, SNEGSKA (reference sequence). The CDR3 has 15 amino acids.

The table lists this clonotype with many counts. V usage is TRBV7-2 and J usage is TRBJ2-7, with TRBD2 matching 8 bases. Germline V gene lookup returns CDR1 SGHTA and CDR2 FQGNSA. Losses at the gene ends were 4 bases for V and 2 bases for J; bases not matched to a gene: 16. The CDR3 is 18 residues long. The CDR3 is CASSSVLGLGDRPYEQYF. DNA of the CDR3: TGTGCCAGCAGCTCCGTTTTGGGACTAGGGGATAGGCCCTACGAGCAGTACTTC.

Ten or more counts support this clonotype. This chain links TRBV15 with TRBJ2-7; 7 bases are a match to TRBD1. Trimming took 2 bases from V and 6 from J; bases not matched to a gene: 4. The CDR3 extends over 13 amino acids. Germline V gene lookup returns CDR1 LNHNV and CDR2 YYDKDF (reference sequence). For the CDR3, the DNA is TGTGCCACCAGCAGACCCGACAGGGTCGAGCAGTACTTC. Protein product: CATSRPDRVEQYF. The full variable domain, with the rest looked up from reference TRBV15 and TRBJ2-7, is DAMVIQNPRYQVTQFGKPVTLSCSQTLNHNVMYWYQQKSSQAPKLLFHYYDKDFNNEADTPDNFQSRRPNTSFCFLDIRSPGLGDTAMYLCATSRPDRVEQYFGPGTRLTVT.

This clonotype was detected many times. This sequence joins TRBV9 and TRBJ1-2, with a weak D call TRBD1 (5 bases). The CDR3 loop spans 16 amino acids. Germline assignment: CDR1 SGDLS and CDR2 YYNGEE. Trimming cost V 0 bases and J 6 bases, with 18 bases left between them. The CDR3 DNA is TGTGCCAGCAGCGTAGCGGTATGGGCTGGGACGGATGGCTACACCTTC. Translating it yields CASSVAVWAGTDGYTF.

The chain is built from TRBV9 and TRBJ1-3; D possibly corresponds to TRBD1 (5 bases). The CDR3 runs 15 residues. Between the trimmed V and J ends, which lost 4 bases and 2 bases, there was a span of 13 bases. Germline loops: CDR1 SGDLS, CDR2 YYNGEE. Written as DNA, the CDR3 is TGTGCCAGCAGCATAACCGGGACGGCTGGAAACACCATATATTTT. It is translated as CASSITGTAGNTIYF.

This clonotype was seen repeatedly, ten times or more. The J gene is TRBJ2-4, the V gene TRBV5-1; 10 nucleotides line up with TRBD1. This CDR3 has 14 amino acids. The V and J ends lost 3 bases and 7 bases, in that order; junction bases with no gene match: 4. Germline lookup yields CDR1 SGHRS and CDR2 YFSETQ. The CDR3 region has the DNA TGCGCCAGCAGCTCGGACAGGGGGGGGAACATTCAGTACTTC. Translating it yields CASSSDRGGNIQYF.

This clonotype was recorded at least ten times. This chain links TRBV20-1 with TRBJ2-3, with 7 positions matching TRBD2. The CDR3 has 14 residues. Germline values: CDR1 DFQATT, CDR2 SNEGSKA (reference sequence). The ends lost 6 bases at V and 0 bases at J; junction bases unmatched: 6. The CDR3 loop is CSAEAGESTDTQYF. The CDR3 DNA reads TGCAGTGCGGAGGCGGGGGAGAGCACAGATACGCAGTATTTT.

By share, this clonotype ranks as medium-sized (0.01 to 0.1%). The chain carries TRBV29-1 and TRBJ2-7, with 8 positions matching TRBD1. Trimming at V came to 3 bases and at J to 2 bases, leaving 6 bases not matched to a gene. Germline lookup yields CDR1 SQVTM and CDR2 ANQGSEA. The CDR3 runs 14 residues. In DNA, the CDR3 is TGCAGCGTTGATCCCACGGGACAGGCCTACGAGCAGTACTTC. Its translation is CSVDPTGQAYEQYF.

This clonotype has a count of ten or more. The chain carries TRBV5-6 and TRBJ2-7; D gene uncertain. Trimming left V 2 bases short and J 5 bases short, with 14 bases between. Germline loops: CDR1 SGHDT, CDR2 YYEEEE. This CDR3 is built from 14 residues. CDR3 DNA: TGTGCCAGCAGCTTACAAGGGAATGTCGACGAGCAGTACTTC. It is translated as CASSLQGNVDEQYF.

This clonotype was counted only a few times. The chain links TRBV28 to TRBJ1-1, with D hard to call. CDR1 is MDHEN and CDR2 is SYDVKM in the germline V gene. This CDR3 has 15 residues. V was cut by 6 bases and J by 1 base, with 15 bases left in between. CDR3 bases: TGTGCCAGCAGCTTAAACGGAGGAGCGAACACTGAAGCTTTCTTT. Its protein is CASSLNGGANTEAFF. Variable domain in full (rest from reference TRBV28 and TRBJ1-1): DVKVTQSSRYLVKRTGEKVFLECVQDMDHENMFWYRQDPGLGLRLIYFSYDVKMKEKGDIPEGYSVSREKKERFSLILESASTNQTSMYLCASSLNGGANTEAFFGQGTRLTVV.

The table lists this clonotype with many counts. V and J are TRBV20-1 and TRBJ1-3; a weak D match, TRBD1 (5 bases). This CDR3 has 15 amino acids. Looked up from germline, CDR1 is DFQATT and CDR2 is SNEGSKA (reference sequence). V shed 3 bases and J shed 2 bases, with 14 bases lying between them. The CDR3 here is CSARTRVITGNTIYF. Here the CDR3 DNA reads TGCAGTGCTAGGACCAGGGTGATTACTGGAAACACCATATATTTT.